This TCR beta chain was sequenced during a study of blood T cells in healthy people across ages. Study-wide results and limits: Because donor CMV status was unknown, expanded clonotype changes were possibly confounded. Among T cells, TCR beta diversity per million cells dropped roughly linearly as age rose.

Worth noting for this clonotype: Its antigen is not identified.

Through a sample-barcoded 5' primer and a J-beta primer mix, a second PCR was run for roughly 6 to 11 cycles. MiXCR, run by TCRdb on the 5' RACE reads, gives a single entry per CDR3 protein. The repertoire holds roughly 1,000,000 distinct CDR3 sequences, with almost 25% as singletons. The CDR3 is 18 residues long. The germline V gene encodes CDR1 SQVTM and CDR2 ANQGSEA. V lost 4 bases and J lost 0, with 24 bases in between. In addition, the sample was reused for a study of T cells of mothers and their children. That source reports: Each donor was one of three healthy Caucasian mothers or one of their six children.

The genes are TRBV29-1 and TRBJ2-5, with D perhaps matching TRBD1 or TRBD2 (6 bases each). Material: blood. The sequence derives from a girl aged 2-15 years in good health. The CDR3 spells CSVVGLTGRMTYQETQYF. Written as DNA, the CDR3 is TGCAGCGTTGTGGGACTGACAGGCCGAATGACGTACCAAGAGACCCAGTACTTC.